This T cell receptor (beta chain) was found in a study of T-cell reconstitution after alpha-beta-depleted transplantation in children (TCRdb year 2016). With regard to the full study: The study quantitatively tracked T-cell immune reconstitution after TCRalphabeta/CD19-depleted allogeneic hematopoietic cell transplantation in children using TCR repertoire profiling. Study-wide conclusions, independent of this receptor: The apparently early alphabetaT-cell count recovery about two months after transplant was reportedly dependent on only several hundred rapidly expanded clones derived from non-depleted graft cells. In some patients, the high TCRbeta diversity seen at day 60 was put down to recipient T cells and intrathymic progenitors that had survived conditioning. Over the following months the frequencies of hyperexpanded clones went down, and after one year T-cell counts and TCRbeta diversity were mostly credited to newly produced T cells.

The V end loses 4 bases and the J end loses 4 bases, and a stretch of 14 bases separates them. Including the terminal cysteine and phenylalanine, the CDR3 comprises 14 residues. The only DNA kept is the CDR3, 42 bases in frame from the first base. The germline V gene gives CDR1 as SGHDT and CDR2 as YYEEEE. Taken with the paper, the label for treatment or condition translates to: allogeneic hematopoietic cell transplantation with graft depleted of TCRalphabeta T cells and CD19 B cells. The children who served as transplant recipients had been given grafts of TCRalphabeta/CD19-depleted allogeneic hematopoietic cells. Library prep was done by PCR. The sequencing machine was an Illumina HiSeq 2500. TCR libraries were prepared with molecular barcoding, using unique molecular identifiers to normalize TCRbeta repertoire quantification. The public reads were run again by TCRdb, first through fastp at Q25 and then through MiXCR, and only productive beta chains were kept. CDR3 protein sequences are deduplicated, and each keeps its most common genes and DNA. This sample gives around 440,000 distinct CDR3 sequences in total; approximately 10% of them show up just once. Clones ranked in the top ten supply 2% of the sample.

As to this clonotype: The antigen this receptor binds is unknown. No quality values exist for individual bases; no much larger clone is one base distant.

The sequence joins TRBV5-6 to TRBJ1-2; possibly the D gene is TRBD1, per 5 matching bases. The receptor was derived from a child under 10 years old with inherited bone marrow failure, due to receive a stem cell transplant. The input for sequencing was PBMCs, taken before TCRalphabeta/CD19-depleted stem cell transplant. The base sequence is TGTGCCAGCAGCGCCGGAGGGGCGGGCTATGGCTACACCTTC. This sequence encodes CASSAGGAGYGYTF. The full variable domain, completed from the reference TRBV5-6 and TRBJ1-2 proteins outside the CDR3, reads DAGVTQSPTHLIKTRGQQVTLRCSPKSGHDTVSWYQQALGQGPQFIFQYYEEEERQRGNFPDRFSGHQFPNYSSELNVNALLLGDSALYLCASSAGGAGYGYTFGSGTRLTVV.